The present TCR beta chain was sequenced within a study of beta chain features in type 1 diabetes (dated by TCRdb to between 2018 and 2020). Broadly, across the study: No differences in mean age, gender distribution, total cell number or subset yield were found between patients and healthy donors. Across all samples, 107,917,701 sorted cells were examined, and cell number per subset correlated strongly with RNA yield. The study compared the TCRB repertoires of sorted circulating CD4+ T cell subsets in recently diagnosed type 1 diabetes patients with those in matched healthy donors. Naive and central memory subsets were obtained from all 30 or so donors, but regulatory and stem cell-like memory subsets were isolated from only 8 patients and 8 healthy donors. On the study overall, not on this receptor specifically: In all four CD4+ subsets, TCRB CDR3 length was moderately but significantly shorter in type 1 diabetes patients. Because cDNA was sequenced instead of genomic DNA, highly expressing activated cells could be over-represented, though the groups showed no difference in activation or CD3 levels. HLA sub-analyses involved small numbers of individuals, so any influence of HLA type on TCRB rearrangement remained unresolved. Naive, central memory and regulatory TCRB repertoires appeared more similar among patients than among healthy donors. Patients with type 1 diabetes made fewer insertions and deleted more nucleotides at VDJ recombination sites, implying thymic rearrangement abnormalities. PCR might favor shorter templates, but patient and control samples were amplified and corrected together, so any skew would affect both groups equally.

The CDR3 runs 14 residues from the cysteine to the phenylalanine. Left in the record is the CDR3 DNA by itself, 42 bases read in frame from the first base. V has 5 bases trimmed and J has 2 bases trimmed; junction bases matching no gene number 4. The germline V gene (reference sequence) supplies CDR1 SGHNT and CDR2 YYREEE. Each donor gave one peripheral blood draw, averaging roughly 100 mL, which was collected into heparinised tubes. Using a panel that included CD45RO, CCR7, CD25, CD127, CD95 and CD27, naive, central memory, regulatory and stem cell-like memory CD4+ T cells were sorted on a BD FACSAria II. All sorted populations exceeded 95% purity. PBMCs were separated immediately by Lymphoprep density gradient centrifugation and were stained directly, without being cultured. Samples were stained and sorted in pairs, with one healthy donor and one patient per experiment, so that batch effects were minimized.

The entire isolated RNA was reverse transcribed using the High Capacity cDNA Reverse Transcription Kit, and thus expressed TCRB transcripts were sequenced. Deep immunoSEQ sequencing was applied to naive, central memory and regulatory T cell samples, giving an average of approximately 4 million total reads per sample. After sorted cells were lysed in RLT buffer, RNA was extracted with DNase-treated RNeasy Micro or Mini kits, with the choice depending on cell number. To prevent cross-contamination, every cell subset was processed on its own, while patient and healthy donor samples were processed together. The immunoSEQ multiplex PCR was used to amplify TCRB sequences from cDNA, yielding 87-bp fragments that span the CDR3 region. Amplicons were sequenced on the Illumina HiSeq platform. Processing in the source paper ran as follows. Synthetic template baselines were used to correct PCR bias computationally, reads within Hamming distance 2 were collapsed together, and singletons that could not be merged were discarded. By aligning reads against IMGT, V, D and J genes, CDR3 length, and insertions or deletions at six rearrangement sites were assigned. Within each subset, clonotype counts were normalized to the number of sorted cells before true diversity and Gini coefficients were calculated with the tcR R package. Repertoire sharing was quantified using the overlap coefficient calculated on TCRB nucleotide sequences. As a proxy for the pre-selection repertoire, out-of-frame TCRB sequences from naive cells were analyzed. In its TCRdb copy, this immuneACCESS table keeps in-frame sequences only and misses some clones. Where compared with another copy, unresolved V genes explain less than half of these, and the others have no known cause. Clone size and the V and J calls come from that table; the DNA yielded D and trimming. This sample has around 250,000 clones in its table, and less than 15% of those were observed once. The biggest ten clones account for about 0.03% of the sample.

Turning to this clone: Its antigen is not yet known. No base-level quality is on record; no much larger clone is a single base apart.

The chain is assembled from TRBV5-4 and TRBJ2-7, with 10 central nucleotides matching TRBD2. The sequence came from a woman in her 40s in good health. The material sequenced was naive CD4+ T cells from blood. What this sample's cell subset or site label stands for: true naive CD4+ T cells. The CDR3 is CASSPSGGTYEQYF. The nucleotide sequence is TGTGCCAGCAGTCCTAGCGGGGGAACCTACGAGCAGTACTTC.